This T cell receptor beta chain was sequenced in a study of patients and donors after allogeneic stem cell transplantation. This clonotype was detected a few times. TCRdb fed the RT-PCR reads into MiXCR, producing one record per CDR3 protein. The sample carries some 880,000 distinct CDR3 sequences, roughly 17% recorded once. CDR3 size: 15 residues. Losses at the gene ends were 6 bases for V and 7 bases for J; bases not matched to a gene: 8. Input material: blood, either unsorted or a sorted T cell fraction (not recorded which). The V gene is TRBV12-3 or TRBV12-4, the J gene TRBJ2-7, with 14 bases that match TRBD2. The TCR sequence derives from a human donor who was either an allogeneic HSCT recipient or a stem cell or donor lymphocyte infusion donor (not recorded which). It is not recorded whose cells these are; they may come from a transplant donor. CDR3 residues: CASRMTSGRAGEQYF. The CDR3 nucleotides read TGTGCCAGCAGGATGACTAGCGGGAGGGCCGGGGAGCAGTACTTC.